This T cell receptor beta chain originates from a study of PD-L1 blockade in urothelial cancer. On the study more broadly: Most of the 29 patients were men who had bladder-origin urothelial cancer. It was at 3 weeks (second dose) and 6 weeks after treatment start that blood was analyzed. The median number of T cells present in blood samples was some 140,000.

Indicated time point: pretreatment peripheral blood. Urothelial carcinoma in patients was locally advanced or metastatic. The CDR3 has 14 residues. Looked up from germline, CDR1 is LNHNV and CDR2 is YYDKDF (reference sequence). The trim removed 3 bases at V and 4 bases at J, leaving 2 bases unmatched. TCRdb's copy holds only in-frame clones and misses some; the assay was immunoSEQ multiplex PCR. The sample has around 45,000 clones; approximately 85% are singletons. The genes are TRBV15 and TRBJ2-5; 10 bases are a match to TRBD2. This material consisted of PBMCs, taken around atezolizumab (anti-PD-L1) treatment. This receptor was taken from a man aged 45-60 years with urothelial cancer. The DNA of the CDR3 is TGTGCCACCAGCAGGGCTAGCGGGAGAGAGACCCAGTACTTC. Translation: CATSRASGRETQYF.